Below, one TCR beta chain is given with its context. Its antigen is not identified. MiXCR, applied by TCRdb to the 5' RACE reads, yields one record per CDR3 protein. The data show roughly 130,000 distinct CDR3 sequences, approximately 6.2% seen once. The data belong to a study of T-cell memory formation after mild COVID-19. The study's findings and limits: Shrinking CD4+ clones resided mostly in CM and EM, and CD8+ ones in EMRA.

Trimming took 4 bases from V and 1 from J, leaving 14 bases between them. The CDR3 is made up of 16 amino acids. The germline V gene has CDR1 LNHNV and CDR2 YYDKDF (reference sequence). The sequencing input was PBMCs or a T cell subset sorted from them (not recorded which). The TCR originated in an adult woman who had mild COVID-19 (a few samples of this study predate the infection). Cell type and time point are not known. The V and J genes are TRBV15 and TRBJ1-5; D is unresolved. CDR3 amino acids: CATSTLGRVSNQPQHF. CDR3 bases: TGTGCCACCAGCACGTTGGGGAGGGTAAGCAATCAGCCCCAGCATTTT.